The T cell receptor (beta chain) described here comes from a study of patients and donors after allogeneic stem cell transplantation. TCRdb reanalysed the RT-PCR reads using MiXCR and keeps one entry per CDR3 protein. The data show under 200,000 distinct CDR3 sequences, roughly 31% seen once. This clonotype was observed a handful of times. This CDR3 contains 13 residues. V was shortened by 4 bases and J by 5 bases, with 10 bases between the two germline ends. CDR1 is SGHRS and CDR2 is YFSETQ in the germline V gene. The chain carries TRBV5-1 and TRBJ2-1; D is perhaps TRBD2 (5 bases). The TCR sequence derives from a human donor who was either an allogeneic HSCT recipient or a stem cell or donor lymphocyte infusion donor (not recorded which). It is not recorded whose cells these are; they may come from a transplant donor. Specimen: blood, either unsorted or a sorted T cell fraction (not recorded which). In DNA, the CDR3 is TGCGCCAGCAGCCTATGGGAGAACAATGAGCAGTTCTTC. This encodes CASSLWENNEQFF.